The 4 T cell receptor beta chains presented below share a single source sample, sequenced in a study of yellow fever vaccine responses in identical twins. TCRdb re-analysed the RT-PCR reads in MiXCR, keeping a single row per CDR3 protein. The repertoire holds about 19,000 distinct CDR3 sequences, with approximately 70% as singletons. The specimen was T cells from blood (PBMCs), unsorted or a sorted subset (not recorded which), collected before or after yellow fever vaccination (not recorded which). These receptors all come from a woman between 18 and 29 years old who received the yellow fever vaccine.

This chain uses TRBV28 with TRBJ2-3; TRBD2 agrees at 8 bases. CDR3 length: 15 residues. V trimming: 6 bases; J trimming: 6 bases; junction bases outside the gene matches: 11. Per the germline V gene, CDR1 is MDHEN and CDR2 is SYDVKM. The CDR3 is CASSPIGGGRDTQYF. The DNA for the CDR3 is TGTGCCAGCAGCCCTATCGGGGGGGGCCGGGATACGCAGTATTTT.

The J gene is TRBJ2-5, the V gene TRBV2; TRBD1 might be the D (6 bases). The CDR3 loop spans 15 amino acids. V was clipped by 7 bases and J by 5 bases, with 20 bases between them. Germline loops: CDR1 SNHLY, CDR2 FYNNEI. This CDR3 reads CASIKFRGEAETQYF. For the CDR3, the DNA is TGTGCCAGCATCAAGTTCAGGGGCGAGGCGGAGACCCAGTACTTC. Using reference TRBV2 and TRBJ2-5 for the parts outside the CDR3, the full variable domain is EPEVTQTPSHQVTQMGQEVILRCVPISNHLYFYWYRQILGQKVEFLVSFYNNEISEKSEIFDDQFSVERPDGSNFTLKIRSTKLEDSAMYFCASIKFRGEAETQYFGPGTRLLVL.

The chain recombines TRBV10-3 with TRBJ1-1, with a weak D call TRBD1 (6 bases). This CDR3 is built from 14 residues. The germline V gene encodes CDR1 ENHRY and CDR2 SYGVKD. V lost 6 bases, J lost 1 base, and 12 bases lay in between. CDR3 region: CAIRTGQGNTEAFF. The DNA for the CDR3 is TGTGCCATCAGGACGGGACAAGGGAACACTGAAGCTTTCTTT.

The V call is TRBV20-1, the J call TRBJ2-3; 11 bases are a match to TRBD2. This CDR3 region has 16 residues. Germline loops: CDR1 DFQATT, CDR2 SNEGSKA (reference sequence). Trimming cost V 0 bases and J 0 bases; bases outside gene matches: 2. CDR3 loop: CSARDSSGRSTDTQYF. For the CDR3, the DNA is TGCAGTGCTAGAGATTCTAGCGGGAGGAGCACAGATACGCAGTATTTT.